This TCR beta chain was found in a study of control samples from healthy donors and cancer patients. This clone was observed a few times. The protocol was immunoSEQ multiplex PCR, while the TCRdb copy is restricted to in-frame clones and leaves out a portion. The sample holds 18,000 or so clones, roughly 84% seen once. The V end lost 0 bases, the J end lost 6 bases, and 16 bases lay between the germline ends. There are 16 residues in the CDR3. Germline loops: CDR1 SGHNT, CDR2 YYREEE (reference sequence). V gene TRBV5-4 combines with J gene TRBJ1-3; tentative D call: TRBD1 (6 bases). The TCR originated in a woman between 65 and 79 years old with colorectal cancer. Sequenced sample: PBMCs. CDR3 sequence (DNA): TGTGCCAGCAGCTTGGTCCCGGGGGCGACATCAAACACCATATATTTT. It specifies CASSLVPGATSNTIYF.